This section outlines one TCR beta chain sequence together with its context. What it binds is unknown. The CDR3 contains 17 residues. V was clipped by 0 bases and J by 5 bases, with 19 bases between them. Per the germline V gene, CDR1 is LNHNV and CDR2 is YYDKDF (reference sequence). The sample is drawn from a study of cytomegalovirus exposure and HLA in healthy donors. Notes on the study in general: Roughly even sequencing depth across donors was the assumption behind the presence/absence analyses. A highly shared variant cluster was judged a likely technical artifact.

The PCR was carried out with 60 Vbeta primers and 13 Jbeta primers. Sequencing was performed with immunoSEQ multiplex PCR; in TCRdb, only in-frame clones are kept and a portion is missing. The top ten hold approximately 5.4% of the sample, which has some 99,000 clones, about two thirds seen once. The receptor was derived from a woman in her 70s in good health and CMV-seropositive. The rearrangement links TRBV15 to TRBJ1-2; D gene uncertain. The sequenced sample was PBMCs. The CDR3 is CATSRDQIQGSPYGYTF. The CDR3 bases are TGTGCCACCAGCAGAGATCAGATCCAAGGTAGCCCGTATGGCTACACCTTC.